The T cell receptor (beta chain) under discussion was sequenced for a study of T cell clusters in autoimmune cytopenias. Study-level results: The T cell clusters were defined only in silico, without experimental functional validation.

Multiplex touch-down PCR amplified TRB using TRB-A and TRB-B pools in one tube. Reanalyzing the multiplex PCR reads, TCRdb keeps one entry per CDR3 protein, without DNA. In all, the sample yields 2,000 to 2,500 distinct CDR3 sequences. TRB was amplified from about 260 ng of peripheral blood genomic DNA per sample. To note about this clonotype: No antigen is known for it.

The germline gives CDR1 MDHEN, CDR2 SYDVKM. This CDR3 is built from 13 residues. The TCR comes from a human donor with an autoimmune cytopenia or autoimmune hepatitis (not recorded which). The sequenced sample consisted of peripheral blood. The rearrangement links TRBV28 to TRBJ1-3. CDR3 sequence: CASSLNSGNTIYF.